This T cell receptor (beta chain) was sequenced during a study of T cell changes during pregnancy in multiple sclerosis. This clone appeared a single time. The CDR3 extends over 15 amino acids. Germline V CDR1 and CDR2: MDHEN, SYDVKM. V gave up 3 bases and J gave up 4 bases; unmatched junction bases: 6. Assay: immunoSEQ multiplex PCR; the TCRdb copy retains only in-frame clones and omits some. The sample shows approximately 51,000 clones, approximately 92% of them seen only once. The starting material was CD4+ T cells from peripheral blood mononuclear cells, obtained after pregnancy. The chain couples TRBV28 to TRBJ2-3, with TRBD2 matching over 8 bases. The TCR sequence derives from a female donor with multiple sclerosis, enrolled in a pregnancy study. The CDR3 DNA is TGTGCCAGCAGTTTTCGGCGGGAGGCTGCAGATACGCAGTATTTT. Its protein product is CASSFRREAADTQYF.